This record concerns one T cell receptor beta chain sequence. Its antigen has not been determined. No much larger clone is present one base from it, and per-base qualities are unavailable. The cohort comprised several hundred healthy bone marrow donors. Cohort members were all nominally healthy when sampled, although unrecorded immune exposures were likely present. The donor was CMV seronegative and belonged to the group of approximately 320 seronegative cohort members. Each donor provided a peripheral blood sample, and peripheral blood mononuclear cells were used for TCR beta sequencing. The Qiagen DNeasy Blood Extraction Kit was used to extract genomic DNA from the blood cell samples. The entry originates in a study of cytomegalovirus exposure and HLA in healthy donors (dated by TCRdb to 2016 to 2017). The study in broad terms: An earlier analysis of roughly 570 of the donors reported around 280 Gb of sequence data and 117 million unique TCR beta sequences obtained from approximately 180 million T cells. Roughly 320 gigabases of sequencing data and 70 million to 100 million unique TCR sequences made up an early release that covered 640 HLA-typed donors. Of the 398 genotyped donors, about 80% fell in the genetic ancestry cluster associated with self-reported Caucasian donors. The study was designed to test whether signatures of past pathogen exposure could be identified by cataloging public T cell receptors. The study used immunosequencing to profile the T cell repertoires of several hundred subjects and linked those repertoires to cytomegalovirus serostatus. Besides the first cohort of roughly 700 subjects, a separate validation cohort made up of 120 different subjects was used. To predict cytomegalovirus infection status, the study combined high-throughput TCR immunosequencing, statistical association of individual TCRs with disease status, and machine learning. In a later analysis, previously published TCR beta repertoires from several hundred donors were re-analyzed and high-resolution HLA genotyping was added so that TCR occurrence patterns could be studied. In the later analysis, no new phenotypic data were used to find candidate immune exposures; instead, reliance was placed on TCR beta sequences and their occurrence across donors. An earlier analysis of about 620 of the donors applied high-throughput TCR beta sequencing to assess whether each TCR beta V gene segment acted as functional or pseudogenic. Alongside the repertoire data, information on donor age, sex, ethnicity and CMV serostatus was compiled. Genome-wide SNP genotypes for about 60% of the 666 donors were used in a later genetic analysis, which treated that subset as a discovery cohort. All discovery cohort repertoires had been generated on a single sequencing platform. Both class I and class II loci were covered by HLA typing, at four-digit resolution. The number of donors typed differed by locus, with about 629-630 for A, B, C, DRB1 and DQB1, 522 for DQA1, 600 to 610 for DPA1, and approximately 470 for DPB1. Roughly five DR-DQ haplotypes were handled as single units for association and clustering, since linkage in the cohort was strong. Across about 380 genotyped donors of the cohort, an average of approximately 240,000 unique TCR beta nucleotide sequences per donor were sequenced, and roughly 17% of those sequences were non-productive.

Broader findings and caveats from the paper: According to a later analysis, parvovirus B19, influenza, CMV and Epstein-Barr virus appeared linked to several top co-occurrence clusters. The sequencing pipeline was judged likely to have produced a cluster of highly shared sequence variants as a technical artifact. The 87-base-pair reads could not distinguish some IMGT-functional V segments, including TRBV6-2 and TRBV6-3, so those segments were excluded. In this cohort, only TCR beta chains were sequenced, and detectable features were limited by the absence of alpha or paired-chain data. A later analysis found that most CMV-associated TCR beta chains appeared HLA-restricted, with HLA associations seemingly driven largely by CMV exposure. Immune exposure information for the cohort was limited to CMV serostatus. Sequencing depth was assumed to be roughly uniform across donors in the presence/absence analyses, though that assumption may not hold. Most TCR sequences were seen in very few donors, while some public TCRs were found in many individuals. According to the authors, the approach could potentially be generalized to other disease states and immunological phenotypes. A later genetic analysis reported fewer N-insertions in productive TCRs among donors in an Asian-associated ancestry cluster than the approximately 670-donor mean. Broadly in line with IMGT annotations, most TCR beta V segments showed up in productive rearrangements about 87% or about 30% of the time in an earlier analysis of a few hundred of the donors. The classifier was reported to diagnose cytomegalovirus status with high specificity and sensitivity in both the original cohort and the validation cohort. Because HLA typing was missing for some donors at each locus, association tests included only the typed subset. A further reported finding was that TCR beta sequences accurately predicted the HLA-A and HLA-B alleles for most subjects in the first cohort. In vitro tests confirmed that a few of the cytomegalovirus-associated TCR beta chains recognize cytomegalovirus antigens. Linkage disequilibrium might explain the correlated functional status among segregating V segments, but an unknown experimental factor could not be excluded. The study gave a list of 150 to 200 TCR beta chains associated with cytomegalovirus. In a later analysis, HLA-associated TCR beta chains were found to be more clonally expanded and to have lower generation probabilities than equally common non-associated chains. When HLA alleles, especially DR and DQ, strongly co-occurred, attributing TCR associations to individual alleles was difficult. At a false discovery rate of 0.05, a later analysis linked some 17,000 TCR beta sequences to specific HLA alleles. In a later genetic analysis, a missense DCLRE1C variant was associated with V-gene and J-gene trimming of TCR beta chains, and the association was replicated in an independent cohort. Because counts were too low, more than 15 rarely observed V segments, including chromosome 9 orphons, were excluded from the earlier analysis of several hundred of the donors. A later analysis found that TCR association rates varied across HLA loci, with DRB1 alleles showing the most associated TCRs and HLA-C alleles the fewest.

CDR1 and CDR2, looked up from the germline V gene (reference sequence), are SEHNR and FQNEAQ. Taken from cysteine to phenylalanine, the CDR3 has 12 residues. Only the CDR3 DNA stays, 36 bases, in frame from base 1. V is reduced by 5 bases and J by 5 bases, leaving a spacing of 9 bases between them. The method behind the library was the immunoSEQ multiplex PCR assay. A mixture of 60 forward primers for TCR Vbeta segments and 13 reverse primers for TCR Jbeta segments was used in the multiplex PCR. The CDR3 region of rearranged TCR beta genes was amplified from genomic DNA by a multiplex PCR assay. Amplified TCR beta libraries were sequenced as 87-base-pair reads on the Illumina HiSeq System. On the authors' methods: A later analysis counted tens of millions of unique TCR beta chains across the 550 to 750 repertoires, and around 9.9 million of these chains were shared by at least two donors. To remove PCR and sequencing errors, raw reads were error-corrected and collapsed into unique sequences using a nearest-neighbor algorithm that merged closely related sequences. V, D and J gene segments were assigned by aligning CDR3 sequences to IMGT reference sequences. Each retained sequence needed at least a six-nucleotide match to both a V gene segment and a J gene segment. A rearrangement counted as productive if the CDR3 had no stop codons and remained in frame with V and J, and every other rearrangement counted as non-productive. Following IMGT convention, CDR3 was defined as the stretch from the second conserved V-encoded cysteine to the conserved J-encoded phenylalanine. Sequences without an unambiguous match to a single V gene segment were excluded from the earlier analysis of approximately 600 of the donors. In an earlier analysis of roughly 600 of the donors, a V segment was called functional when productive rearrangements were above 56.7%, and segregating when the standard deviation between donors exceeded 5%. A statistical classification framework was built for diagnosing cytomegalovirus status from the catalog of TCR beta chain sequences. V and J gene assignment, in a later analysis, came from comparing TCR nucleotide sequences with IMGT/GENE-DB human TR gene sequences. Using the TCRdist pipeline, a later analysis assigned CDR3 sequences along with most-parsimonious VDJ recombination scenarios. A later analysis defined each TCR beta chain by its CDR3 amino acid sequence plus V-gene family, and excluded reads lacking a unique V-gene family. As a way to deal with suspected cross-contamination and a sequencing artifact, a later analysis dropped 450 to 600 nucleotide sequences that were highly shared and had low generation probability. A later analysis calculated a clonal expansion index for each public chain from normalized within-repertoire ranks of inferred template counts. Generation probabilities in a later analysis came from a VDJ recombination model fitted to out-of-frame rearrangements, and those results were checked against IGoR. Hypergeometric tests were used in a later analysis to score TCR-TCR, TCR-HLA and TCR-CMV co-occurrence, with a repertoire-size bias correction applied to the TCR pairs. To estimate false discovery rates, a later analysis permuted the HLA or CMV assignments 20 times. In a later analysis, co-occurring TCRs were grouped with DBSCAN, and TCRdist sequence similarity was added when clustering was performed within HLA-allele-positive subsets. Repertoires with fewer than 30,000 or more than 120,000 public chains were left out of co-occurrence clustering, as were a handful of repertoires with anomalous nucleotide sharing. Here the immuneACCESS table is served through TCRdb, limited to in-frame sequences with V and J called. Missing clones are a known gap in these copies; in checked studies unresolved V genes cover under half, and the rest lacks a known reason. The DNA gave D and trimming, while V, J and clone size come from that table. Recorded for this sample are some 130,000 clones; over 60% of them occurred a single time. 2.5% to 3.5% of the sample lies in the top ten.

The clonotype originates from a man aged 35-49 years in good health and CMV-seronegative. The sequence joins TRBV7-9 to TRBJ1-2, and possibly TRBD1, on 5 matching bases. The specimen was PBMCs. The DNA is as follows: TGTGCCAGCAGCCCCCAGGGTTATGGCTACACCTTC. Its product reads: CASSPQGYGYTF.